These T cell receptor beta chains were read from a single sample in a study of chemoradiotherapy in HPV16-positive cancers. Generated by immunoSEQ multiplex PCR, the TCRdb table keeps only in-frame clones and is missing some. This repertoire shows roughly 16,000 clones, 60% to 80% found once; its top ten account for over 9.5%. Sampling was performed from a patient who underwent chemoradiotherapy. The receptors originated from a human donor with HPV-associated anogenital cancer. Each CDR3 is given with its conserved first and last residue. The D gene is left open where the match is weak. Rows give clone size only sometimes, using once, few, many, or a class for an expanded clone.

>TRBV30|-|TRBJ2-7|-
CAWRRGFQTYEQYF
TGTGCCTGGAGGAGGGGATTCCAGACCTACGAGCAGTACTTC
>TRBV6-1|-|TRBJ2-7|TRBD1
CASSWGQGSYEQYF
TGTGCCAGCAGTTGGGGACAGGGATCCTACGAGCAGTACTTC
>TRBV10-1|once|TRBJ2-7|TRBD1
CASTSEGAGRDEQYF
TGCGCCAGCACCTCCGAGGGGGCAGGGCGGGACGAGCAGTACTTC
>TRBV21-1|-|TRBJ1-2|-
CASYLPIPTVRGVDGYTF
TGTGCCAGCTACCTCCCGATTCCGACCGTCAGGGGCGTGGATGGCTACACCTTC
>TRBV9|few|TRBJ1-1|-
CASSVGDNTEAFF
TGTGCCAGCAGCGTGGGGGACAACACTGAAGCTTTCTTT
>TRBV28|-|TRBJ1-6|-
CVSGSTNSPLHF
TGTGTCTCGGGGAGTACTAATTCACCCCTCCACTTT
>TRBV7-9|-|TRBJ1-5|TRBD1
CASMGQGVWQPQHF
TGTGCCAGCATGGGACAGGGAGTTTGGCAGCCCCAGCATTTT
>TRBV19|-|TRBJ2-3|-
CASSSGGDTQYF
TGTGCCAGTAGCTCCGGTGGGGATACGCAGTATTTT
>TRBV29-1|few|TRBJ2-7|-
CSVARVDEQYF
TGCAGCGTCGCCAGGGTAGACGAGCAGTACTTC
>TRBV5-1|-|TRBJ2-3|-
CASSFGPGTDTQYF
TGCGCCAGCAGCTTTGGGCCAGGCACAGATACGCAGTATTTT
>TRBV28|-|TRBJ1-3|-
CASSYRGAGNTIYF
TGTGCCAGCAGTTATCGGGGGGCAGGAAACACCATATATTTT
>TRBV6-6|-|TRBJ1-2|-
CASSDPDYGYTF
TGTGCCAGCAGTGACCCTGACTATGGCTACACCTTC
>TRBV19|-|TRBJ1-2|TRBD1
CASSMGQGVGYTF
TGTGCCAGTAGTATGGGACAGGGAGTTGGCTACACCTTC
>TRBV6-1|-|TRBJ2-1|-
CASSEDGQNYNEQFF
TGTGCCAGCAGTGAAGACGGTCAGAATTACAATGAGCAGTTCTTC
>TRBV2|-|TRBJ2-6|-
CASRPESGANVLTF
TGTGCCAGCAGACCGGAATCTGGGGCCAACGTCCTGACTTTC
>TRBV4-3|-|TRBJ2-5|TRBD2
CASSRDYRGETQYF
TGCGCCAGCAGCCGGGACTACCGAGGAGAGACCCAGTACTTC
>TRBV6-5|-|TRBJ2-7|-
CASRVDRSSSYEQYF
TGTGCCAGCAGAGTCGACAGGTCCAGCTCCTACGAGCAGTACTTC
>TRBV7-8|-|TRBJ2-2|TRBD1
CASSLRDRGGVGELFF
TGTGCCAGCAGCTTAAGGGACAGGGGAGGGGTGGGGGAGCTGTTTTTT
>TRBV20-1|-|TRBJ1-1|-
CSAHRITEAFF
TGCAGTGCTCACAGGATCACTGAAGCTTTCTTT
>TRBV5-6|-|TRBJ1-5|TRBD1
CASSLVGTGSQPQHF
TGTGCCAGCAGCTTGGTAGGGACAGGCTCTCAGCCCCAGCATTTT
>TRBV4-2|-|TRBJ1-2|TRBD1
CASSQTDRGNGYTF
TGTGCCAGCAGCCAAACAGACAGGGGTAATGGCTACACCTTC
>TRBV19|-|TRBJ2-3|-
CASSIVGGGVDTQYF
TGTGCCAGTAGTATAGTGGGAGGGGGCGTAGATACGCAGTATTTT
>TRBV29-1|few|TRBJ1-2|-
CSVNLGVNYGYTF
TGCAGCGTCAATTTGGGTGTTAACTATGGCTACACCTTC
>TRBV7-3|-|TRBJ2-1|TRBD2
CASSLGGDYNEQFF
TGTGCCAGCAGCCTGGGGGGGGATTACAATGAGCAGTTCTTC
>TRBV5-1|-|TRBJ2-2|-
CASSFILRAGELFF
TGCGCCAGCAGCTTTATCTTGCGGGCCGGGGAGCTGTTTTTT
>TRBV15|few|TRBJ1-4|-
CATSRDRRGNEKLFF
TGTGCCACCAGCAGAGATAGGAGGGGTAATGAAAAACTGTTTTTT
>TRBV7-2|-|TRBJ1-2|-
CASSSGGGRGGYTF
TGTGCCAGCAGTTCCGGGGGAGGGAGGGGGGGCTACACCTTC
>TRBV7-3|-|TRBJ2-6|TRBD1
CASSHRGRGGANVLTF
TGTGCCAGCAGCCACAGGGGGCGCGGTGGGGCCAACGTCCTGACTTTC
>TRBV5-1|-|TRBJ1-3|-
CASSLGGNSGNTIYF
TGCGCCAGCAGCTTAGGAGGAAACTCTGGAAACACCATATATTTT
>TRBV6-1|-|TRBJ2-5|TRBD1
CASSGRDRGRGTQYF
TGTGCCAGCAGTGGTAGGGACAGGGGGCGCGGGACCCAGTACTTC
>TRBV18|once|TRBJ1-1|-
CASSRAPQGEVNTEAFF
TGTGCCAGCTCCCGCGCGCCACAGGGTGAGGTGAACACTGAAGCTTTCTTT
>TRBV5-1|-|TRBJ2-5|TRBD1
CASSSGIVTGGKETQYF
TGCGCCAGCAGCTCTGGGATCGTTACAGGGGGTAAAGAGACCCAGTACTTC
>TRBV11-2|-|TRBJ1-3|-
CASSLKVSGNTIYF
TGTGCCAGCAGCTTAAAGGTCTCTGGAAACACCATATATTTT
>TRBV6-4|few|TRBJ2-2|-
CASSDSGPGELFF
TGTGCCAGCAGTGACTCGGGCCCCGGGGAGCTGTTTTTT
>TRBV6-1|-|TRBJ2-6|-
CASSEAGATGANVLTF
TGTGCCAGCAGTGAAGCGGGGGCTACTGGGGCCAACGTCCTGACTTTC
>TRBV28|-|TRBJ1-1|-
CASSFFLGRNTEAFF
TGTGCCAGCAGTTTCTTTCTCGGCAGGAACACTGAAGCTTTCTTT
>TRBV4-3|-|TRBJ2-6|-
CASSRRGSGANVLTF
TGCGCCAGCAGCCGCAGGGGCTCTGGGGCCAACGTCCTGACTTTC
>TRBV6-1|once|TRBJ1-2|TRBD1
CASSEKTGVGWGPGWDYGYTF
TGTGCCAGCAGTGAAAAGACAGGGGTAGGATGGGGCCCCGGATGGGACTATGGCTACACCTTC
>TRBV18|-|TRBJ2-1|-
CASSPLAGSYNEQFF
TGTGCCAGCTCCCCGCTGGCGGGCAGCTACAATGAGCAGTTCTTC
>TRBV27|-|TRBJ1-2|TRBD1
CASSLGQGQGRPLRF
TGTGCCAGCAGTTTAGGACAGGGACAGGGACGCCCTCTGAGATTC
>TRBV7-9|-|TRBJ2-7|-
CASSLVNGFYEQYF
TGTGCCAGCAGCTTAGTGAACGGCTTCTACGAGCAGTACTTC
>TRBV5-1|few|TRBJ1-5|-
CASSLVPGEAQPQHF
TGCGCCAGCAGCTTGGTGCCAGGGGAGGCTCAGCCCCAGCATTTT